This TCR beta chain was identified in a study of blood T cell repertoires in COVID-19. Whole-study context: Sources were T cells, B-cell-depleted T cells, or PBMCs; the material itself was cDNA or gDNA.

The data were produced by immunoSEQ multiplex PCR, yet TCRdb's version contains in-frame clones alone and is incomplete. The sample contains roughly 180,000 clones, roughly four fifths of which appear only once. Participants were aged about 18 to 95 years, lived in under 30 US areas, and enrolled virtually. For recovered donors of Cohort 3, there were two negative PCRs, clearance, or symptom resolution. Trimming at V came to 6 bases and at J to 8 bases, leaving 11 bases not matched to a gene. This CDR3 region has 15 residues. CDR1 MNHEY and CDR2 SVGAGI come from the germline V gene. The chain has TRBV6-5 and TRBJ1-4, with 8 bases identical to TRBD1. Material: PBMCs or T cells enriched from blood (not recorded which). This clonotype was sampled from a man aged 35-49 years who had recovered from COVID-19. CDR3 loop: CASRGTGTGREKLFF. DNA for the CDR3: TGTGCCAGCAGGGGGACCGGGACAGGCAGGGAAAAACTGTTTTTT.